The 13 T cell receptor beta chains listed next were all sequenced from one sample in a study of somatic mutations in cytotoxic T cells in rheumatoid arthritis. Profiling relied on immunoSEQ multiplex PCR, and the TCRdb table lists in-frame clones only, not all of them. The data contain some 15,000 clones, just under 80% of them seen just once; the ten biggest clones take up 17%. Sequencing was carried out using CD8+ T cells sorted from blood. These receptors were taken from an adult with rheumatoid arthritis.

The chain recombines TRBV29-1 with TRBJ1-2; possibly TRBD1 for D (5 bases). The CDR3 consists of 14 residues. The germline V gene has CDR1 SQVTM and CDR2 ANQGSEA. With 4 bases removed from V and 4 bases from J, the gap between germline ends came to 16 bases. The CDR3 nucleotides are TGCAGCGTTGTCTTTCGGACCGACAGCTATGGCTACACCTTC. Protein product: CSVVFRTDSYGYTF.

CDR3 sequence (DNA): TGTGCCAGCAGCTACCAGGGTCTGACCTACGAGCAGTACTTC. It specifies CASSYQGLTYEQYF. The chain uses TRBV7-9 and TRBJ2-7, with D possibly being TRBD1 (5 bases). CDR3 size: 14 residues. V was pared by 4 bases and J by 2 bases, with 12 bases between. Germline CDR1 SEHNR, CDR2 FQNEAQ (reference sequence).

This chain joins TRBV14 and TRBJ2-1; TRBD2 might be the D (5 bases). Germline assignment: CDR1 SGHDN and CDR2 FVKESK. V lost 3 bases and J lost 3, with 6 bases in between. This CDR3 contains 13 residues. The CDR3 protein is CASSQRDYNEQFF. The DNA of the CDR3 is TGTGCCAGCAGCCAGAGGGACTACAATGAGCAGTTCTTC. The complete variable domain, with remaining parts taken from reference TRBV14 and TRBJ2-1, reads EAGVTQFPSHSVIEKGQTVTLRCDPISGHDNLYWYRRVMGKEIKFLLHFVKESKQDESGMPNNRFLAERTGGTYSTLKVQPAELEDSGVYFCASSQRDYNEQFFGPGTRLTVL.

J is TRBJ2-5 and V is TRBV4-1; 9 nucleotides agree with TRBD1. The CDR3 covers 15 residues. The V segment lost 3 bases and the J segment 1 base; nucleotides outside the gene matches: 3. Looked up from germline, CDR1 is MGHRA and CDR2 is YSYEKL. CDR3 sequence: CASSHTDRGQETQYF. CDR3 bases: TGCGCCAGCAGCCACACGGACAGGGGCCAAGAGACCCAGTACTTC.

The chain is built from TRBV7-6 and TRBJ1-1, with D maybe TRBD1 (5 bases). Looked up from germline, CDR1 is SGHVS and CDR2 is FNYEAQ. The CDR3 totals 16 residues. Trimming removed 5 bases at V and 1 base at J, with 17 bases between. CDR3 bases: TGTGCCAGCAGCCCGATGGTGGGGGTGGAGAACACTGAAGCTTTCTTT. This codes for CASSPMVGVENTEAFF.

The CDR3 nucleotides read TGTGCCAGCAGTGTTGGATCCTTCTTT. Translated: CASSVGSFF. The chain employs TRBV6-1 and TRBJ1-1, with D hard to call. This CDR3 is built from 9 residues. Looked up from germline, CDR1 is MNHNS and CDR2 is SASEGT. V lost 4 bases to trimming and J lost 14 bases, with 8 bases between them.

The sample holds one count of this clone. The V call is TRBV6-5, the J call TRBJ2-7; 10 bases fit TRBD1. V dropped 4 bases and J dropped 2; count of bases not matched to a gene: 2. The CDR3 has 14 amino acids. The germline V gene has CDR1 MNHEY and CDR2 SVGAGI. CDR3 sequence reads: CASSWGQGTYEQYF. The CDR3 DNA reads as TGTGCCAGCAGTTGGGGACAGGGGACCTACGAGCAGTACTTC.

CDR3 loop: CSVEGLAVDNEQFF. The CDR3 DNA reads as TGCAGCGTTGAAGGGCTAGCCGTAGACAATGAGCAGTTCTTC. The chain has TRBV29-1 and TRBJ2-1, with D possibly matching TRBD2 (5 bases). This CDR3 contains 14 residues. With 1 base removed from V and 5 bases from J, the gap between germline ends came to 12 bases. Germline-derived CDR1 and CDR2 are SQVTM and ANQGSEA.

The gene calls are TRBV2 and TRBJ1-1; TRBD1 agrees at 8 bases. The CDR3 consists of 15 residues. Trimming removed 5 bases from V and 1 base from J; junction bases left unmatched: 6. Germline V CDR1 and CDR2: SNHLY, FYNNEI. The DNA of the CDR3 is TGTGCCAGCAGTCGCTCCGGGACAGGGAACACTGAAGCTTTCTTT. Its translation: CASSRSGTGNTEAFF.

This clone was observed a handful of times. V and J are TRBV10-2 and TRBJ2-7; D uncertain. The CDR3 length is 12 residues. Germline assignment: CDR1 WSHSY and CDR2 SAAADI. Trimming took off 3 bases at V and 3 bases at J, with 6 bases between the two ends. The CDR3 DNA sequence: TGCGCCAGCAGTGATTTAGGCTACGAGCAGTACTTC. Translated, it gives CASSDLGYEQYF.

The chain couples TRBV7-9 to TRBJ1-1, with D possibly matching TRBD1 (5 bases). The length of the CDR3 is 14 residues. The germline V gene has CDR1 SEHNR and CDR2 FQNEAQ (reference sequence). Trimming took 6 bases from V and 1 from J, leaving 12 bases between them. CDR3 nucleotide sequence: TGTGCCAGCAGGCCGACAGTGGAGAACACTGAAGCTTTCTTT. As protein: CASRPTVENTEAFF.

The chain employs TRBV7-2 and TRBJ2-7; D could derive from TRBD1 or TRBD2 (5 bases each). Trimming stripped 5 bases from V and 2 bases from J, with 19 bases between. Germline values: CDR1 SGHTA, CDR2 FQGNSA. The CDR3 is 16 amino acids. CDR3 nucleotide sequence: TGTGCCAGCAGCCAACTATCTCGGGACGGGACCTACGAGCAGTACTTC. Its translation: CASSQLSRDGTYEQYF.

V is TRBV6-1 and J is TRBJ1-1, with D perhaps matching TRBD1 (5 bases). The CDR3 has 15 amino acids. Looked up from germline, CDR1 is MNHNS and CDR2 is SASEGT. V lost 0 bases to trimming and J lost 8 bases, with 16 bases between them. The CDR3 nucleotides are TGTGCCAGCAGTGAAGCGCTTCTTCGGGGGAAAGAAGCTTTCTTT. Encoded protein: CASSEALLRGKEAFF.